Here is one T cell receptor (beta chain) with its context. Its matching antigen is unknown. The identical CDR3 is also encoded by other nucleotide sequences in the sample. CDR3 size: 13 residues. Trimming shortened V by 0 bases and J by 3 bases, and 6 bases separated the two germline ends. Germline CDR1 and CDR2: SGHRS and YFSETQ. The record originates from a study of shared clonotypes between healthy human individuals. Terminally differentiated effector memory CD45RA+ cells were excluded by CCR7 positive selection of CD45RO-negative cells. General study results and limits: Naive subsets tended to show greater estimated richness than memory subsets. Naive CD4 clonotype sharing across a handful of donors was approximately 5%. Sequencing of the sorted subsets was shown by rarefaction to be incomplete despite large depth.

The test was conducted at deep level. Here immunoSEQ multiplex PCR was the method, and the copy in TCRdb shows in-frame clones only, minus some. The data contain 750,000 to 1,000,000 clones, almost 95% of them singletons. The sequence came from a man aged 30-40 years in good health. Sequencing input: naive CD8+ T cells sorted from blood. The V gene is TRBV5-1, the J gene TRBJ2-5; no definite D call. The CDR3 DNA is TGCGCCAGCAGCTTGGGTCTAGAAGAGACCCAGTACTTC. Translated: CASSLGLEETQYF.